Listed here are 26 T cell receptor beta chains from one sample, sequenced in a study of cytomegalovirus exposure and HLA in healthy donors. PCR was performed using 60 Vbeta and 13 Jbeta primers. Sequenced by immunoSEQ multiplex PCR; TCRdb stores in-frame clones only, minus some. The profile shows 55,000 to 75,000 clones, roughly four fifths of them singletons. The sample taken for sequencing was PBMCs. These receptors all stem from a woman aged 25 to 39 in good health and CMV-seropositive.

This chain joins TRBV5-1 and TRBJ2-5; D may be TRBD2 (5 bases). V was shortened by 5 bases and J by 0 bases, with 11 bases between the two germline ends. Per germline, CDR1 SGHRS and CDR2 YFSETQ. The CDR3 is 14 residues long. CDR3: CASSYGLNQETQYF. CDR3 DNA sequence: TGCGCCAGCAGTTACGGACTGAACCAAGAGACCCAGTACTTC.

This clone has just one count. This rearrangement joins TRBV28 to TRBJ1-2, with a weak D call TRBD1 (6 bases). This CDR3 comprises 14 residues. The V gene's germline CDR1 is MDHEN and CDR2 SYDVKM. Trimming took off 6 bases at V and 5 bases at J, with 16 bases between the two ends. CDR3 in DNA: TGTGCCAGCAGACCTACAGGGATCCCATATGGCTACACCTTC. This encodes CASRPTGIPYGYTF.

The chain links TRBV10-3 to TRBJ2-5; a weak D match, TRBD1 (5 bases). Germline lookup yields CDR1 ENHRY and CDR2 SYGVKD. V was pared by 3 bases and J by 2 bases, with 16 bases between. CDR3 length equals 16 residues. The CDR3 here is CAISDRELPNQETQYF. CDR3 bases: TGTGCCATCAGTGACAGGGAACTACCGAATCAAGAGACCCAGTACTTC.

The rearrangement links TRBV7-3 to TRBJ1-2; TRBD1 agrees at 7 bases. J lost 2 bases, V lost 5 bases, and 8 bases had no gene match. This CDR3 spans 15 amino acids. Germline lookup yields CDR1 SGHTA and CDR2 FQGTGA. The CDR3 DNA reads as TGTGCCAGCAGCCTATTTGACAGGGAAAACTATGGCTACACCTTC. This translates into CASSLFDRENYGYTF. Complete variable domain (other parts from reference TRBV7-3 and TRBJ1-2): GAGVSQTPSNKVTEKGKYVELRCDPISGHTALYWYRQSLGQGPEFLIYFQGTGAADDSGLPNDRFFAVRPEGSVSTLKIQRTERGDSAVYLCASSLFDRENYGYTFGSGTRLTVV.

The chain uses TRBV5-4 and TRBJ2-3; maybe TRBD2 (5 bases). V was cut by 0 bases and J by 3 bases, with 14 bases left in between. The germline CDR1 and CDR2 sequences are SGHNT and YYREEE (reference sequence). The CDR3 totals 16 residues. The CDR3 loop is CASSLEGPAETDTQYF. CDR3 bases: TGTGCCAGCAGCTTGGAAGGCCCAGCGGAGACAGATACGCAGTATTTT.

V usage is TRBV5-1 and J usage is TRBJ2-3; 8 bases fit TRBD2. Germline CDR1 reads SGHRS; CDR2 reads YFSETQ. Losses at the gene ends were 4 bases for V and 3 bases for J; bases not matched to a gene: 7. The CDR3 has 15 residues. CDR3: CASSVTSGDTDTQYF. The CDR3 bases are TGCGCCAGCAGCGTAACTAGCGGAGATACAGATACGCAGTATTTT.

The CDR3: CASSLGGTSGDEQYF. The CDR3 coding sequence is TGCGCCAGCAGCTTGGGAGGGACTAGCGGGGACGAGCAGTACTTC. The chain is built from TRBV5-1 and TRBJ2-7; TRBD2 matches at 13 bases. The V and J ends lost 0 bases and 5 bases, in that order; junction bases with no gene match: 2. The CDR3 spans 15 residues. CDR1 is SGHRS, CDR2 YFSETQ, per germline. The complete variable domain, with remaining parts taken from reference TRBV5-1 and TRBJ2-7, reads KAGVTQTPRYLIKTRGQQVTLSCSPISGHRSVSWYQQTPGQGLQFLFEYFSETQRNKGNFPGRFSGRQFSNSRSEMNVSTLELGDSALYLCASSLGGTSGDEQYFGPGTRLTVT.

The rearrangement joins TRBV10-3 to TRBJ2-7; 8 positions match TRBD1. With V trimmed by 0 bases and J by 1 base, 5 bases remained unmatched. Looked up from germline, CDR1 is ENHRY and CDR2 is SYGVKD. The CDR3 runs 16 residues. As DNA, the CDR3 is TGTGCCATCAGTGAGTCGAACAGGGGGTTATCCTACGAGCAGTACTTC. Protein: CAISESNRGLSYEQYF.

This sequence joins TRBV29-1 and TRBJ2-2, with 15 bases fitting TRBD2. The V gene end was trimmed by 7 bases and the J gene end by 0 bases; junction bases not matched to a gene: 6. CDR3 length equals 17 residues. Germline V gene sequence: CDR1 SQVTM, CDR2 ANQGSEA. CDR3 protein: CSAWTSGRASNTGELFF. In nucleotides, the CDR3 is TGCAGCGCCTGGACTAGCGGGAGGGCCTCGAACACCGGGGAGCTGTTTTTT.

This chain uses TRBV5-6 with TRBJ2-2, with D perhaps TRBD1 (5 bases). The CDR3 length is 16 residues. V lost 3 bases, J lost 3 bases, and 15 bases lay in between. The germline gives CDR1 SGHDT, CDR2 YYEEEE. The CDR3 nucleotides read TGTGCCAGCAGCTACGAAAGAGACAGAGACACCGGGGAGCTGTTTTTT. It codes for CASSYERDRDTGELFF.

The chain carries TRBV7-9 and TRBJ1-2; 10 nucleotides align to TRBD1. Germline lookup yields CDR1 SEHNR and CDR2 FQNEAQ (reference sequence). The CDR3 extends over 15 amino acids. J gave up 6 bases and V 5 bases, and 9 bases lay outside the gene matches. The CDR3 loop reads CASSHLTGGFDGYTF. The CDR3 DNA reads TGTGCCAGCAGCCACCTGACAGGGGGCTTTGATGGCTACACCTTC.

The chain recombines TRBV19 with TRBJ2-3; TRBD1 matches 10 bases. J lost 6 bases, V lost 6 bases, and 9 bases had no gene match. CDR1 is LNHDA and CDR2 is SQIVND in the germline V gene (reference sequence). This CDR3 region has 15 residues. CDR3 loop: CASRVTGGAGDTQYF. The CDR3 DNA sequence: TGTGCCAGTAGAGTGACAGGGGGCGCGGGGGATACGCAGTATTTT.

The CDR3 sequence: CASGRVEVFGNEQFF. DNA for the CDR3: TGTGCCAGCGGAAGAGTAGAGGTCTTCGGTAATGAGCAGTTCTTC. V usage is TRBV11-2 and J usage is TRBJ2-1; D not certain. The V gene's germline CDR1 is SGHAT and CDR2 FQNNGV. The V end was cut by 8 bases, the J end by 7 bases, with 21 bases between. The CDR3 sequence is 15 residues long.

The gene calls are TRBV5-1 and TRBJ2-5; 14 nucleotides align to TRBD2. J was trimmed by 2 bases and V by 0 bases; bases with no gene match: 0. There are 16 residues in the CDR3. Looked up from germline, CDR1 is SGHRS and CDR2 is YFSETQ. The CDR3 spells CASSLGLAGGQETQYF. The CDR3 nucleotides read TGCGCCAGCAGCTTGGGACTAGCGGGAGGGCAAGAGACCCAGTACTTC.

Only a few counts were recorded for this clone. This sequence joins TRBV6-5 and TRBJ1-2, with D hard to call. The V gene lost 0 bases and the J gene lost 5 bases, with 7 bases spanning the gap. Per germline, CDR1 MNHEY and CDR2 SVGAGI. The CDR3 runs 13 residues. The CDR3 DNA reads as TGTGCCAGCAGTTACTCGACCGGGTATGGCTACACCTTC. It codes for CASSYSTGYGYTF.

This chain links TRBV5-1 with TRBJ1-1; D not certain. The CDR3 length is 13 residues. V lost 2 bases and J 4 bases, leaving 9 bases between the germline ends. Per the germline V gene, CDR1 is SGHRS and CDR2 is YFSETQ. Written as DNA, the CDR3 is TGCGCCAGCAGCTTTGAGGGCATCACTGAAGCTTTCTTT. This sequence encodes CASSFEGITEAFF.

This clone was seen just once. The chain couples TRBV4-1 to TRBJ1-6; no firm D call. V was shortened by 3 bases and J by 7 bases, with 22 bases between the two germline ends. The germline CDR1 and CDR2 sequences are MGHRA and YSYEKL. This CDR3 is built from 18 residues. The CDR3 is CASSQALGVPNKNSPLHF. The CDR3 DNA sequence: TGCGCCAGCAGCCAGGCCCTGGGCGTCCCGAATAAAAATTCACCCCTCCACTTT.

The J gene is TRBJ2-3, the V gene TRBV5-1; tentative D call: TRBD2 (5 bases). This CDR3 has 13 amino acids. CDR1 SGHRS and CDR2 YFSETQ come from the germline V gene. Between the trimmed V and J ends, which lost 5 bases and 4 bases, there was a span of 11 bases. CDR3 nucleotides: TGCGCCAGCAGGGCAGATAGCGCAGATACGCAGTATTTT. Translation: CASRADSADTQYF.

The genes are TRBV28 and TRBJ1-1, with D tentatively TRBD1 (6 bases). V lost 8 bases, J lost 10 bases, and 26 bases lay in between. CDR1 is MDHEN, CDR2 SYDVKM, per germline. The CDR3 runs 15 residues. The CDR3 nucleotides are TGTGCCAGCCTAAAAATGACACCGGGACATCTGCTAGCTTTCTTT. Protein product: CASLKMTPGHLLAFF.

The V and J genes are TRBV7-6 and TRBJ2-1; the match to TRBD1 covers 10 bases. Germline V gives CDR1 SGHVS, CDR2 FNYEAQ. With V trimmed by 2 bases and J by 7 bases, 11 bases remained unmatched. The CDR3 has 17 amino acids. In nucleotides, the CDR3 is TGTGCCAGCAGCTTAAACCTCGGGACAGGGGCCAGGAATGAGCAGTTCTTC. It codes for CASSLNLGTGARNEQFF.

The chain is built from TRBV27 and TRBJ2-1; TRBD1 matches at 7 bases. Germline CDR1 and CDR2: MNHEY and SMNVEV (reference sequence). The CDR3 has 16 amino acids. V was clipped by 4 bases and J by 4 bases; unmatched bases: 10. CDR3: CASSSRQGMGYNEQFF. The CDR3 nucleotides read TGTGCCAGCAGTTCGCGACAGGGCATGGGTTACAATGAGCAGTTCTTC.

The rearrangement uses TRBV5-1 and TRBJ1-2; TRBD1 matches at 10 bases. This CDR3 contains 14 residues. V gave up 0 bases and J gave up 8 bases; unmatched junction bases: 4. Germline V gene sequence: CDR1 SGHRS, CDR2 YFSETQ. The CDR3 DNA reads TGCGCCAGCAGCTTGGGACAGGGGGCGAGAGGCTACACCTTC. This translates into CASSLGQGARGYTF.

The CDR3 protein is CASSRQGGTFF. The CDR3 bases are TGTGCCAGCAGCCGACAGGGAGGAACTTTCTTT. This rearrangement joins TRBV6-6 to TRBJ1-1; 7 positions agree with TRBD1. The CDR3 totals 11 residues. CDR1 MNHNY and CDR2 SVGAGI come from the germline V gene (reference sequence). Trimming removed 6 bases from V and 12 bases from J; junction bases left unmatched: 7.

The chain couples TRBV15 to TRBJ2-1; TRBD1 matches at 8 bases. This CDR3 spans 13 amino acids. V lost 5 bases to trimming and J lost 6 bases; unmatched junction nucleotides: 3. Per germline, CDR1 LNHNV and CDR2 YYDKDF (reference sequence). The CDR3 loop reads CATSHGQGNEQFF. CDR3 nucleotide sequence: TGTGCCACCAGCCACGGACAGGGCAATGAGCAGTTCTTC.

The gene calls are TRBV29-1 and TRBJ1-2, with D perhaps matching TRBD1 (5 bases). V was shortened by 7 bases and J by 0 bases, with 18 bases between the two germline ends. The germline V gene has CDR1 SQVTM and CDR2 ANQGSEA. The CDR3 contains 15 residues. The DNA of the CDR3 is TGCAGCGATGTAACCTTTGACAGAGCTAACTATGGCTACACCTTC. Translated, it gives CSDVTFDRANYGYTF.

This chain connects TRBV7-9 to TRBJ2-1; D unresolved. Germline CDR1 SEHNR, CDR2 FQNEAQ (reference sequence). There are 14 residues in the CDR3. V gave up 4 bases and J gave up 6 bases, with 13 bases separating them. In DNA form, the CDR3 reads TGTGCCAGCAGCTCCGTTTCTCCCTCCAATGAGCAGTTCTTC. Protein: CASSSVSPSNEQFF.